Following are 26 T cell receptor beta chains from one sample sequenced in a study of Graves' ophthalmopathy and Graves' hyperthyroidism. The authors amplified TCR beta CDR3 regions from RNA transcripts. First-round RT-PCR relied on HTBI primers, and a second-round multiplex PCR came next. TCRdb re-derived calls from the multiplex PCR reads in MiXCR, one entry per CDR3 protein. Among 1 million to 1.3 million distinct CDR3 sequences, roughly 35% were seen once, and the ten largest hold 11%. The material sequenced was peripheral blood or thyroid tissue (not recorded which). The receptors were sampled from an adult man with Graves' hyperthyroidism.

The rearrangement links TRBV19 to TRBJ1-5, with no clear D. This CDR3 spans 15 amino acids. Per the germline V gene, CDR1 is LNHDA and CDR2 is SQIVND (reference sequence). With 5 bases removed from V and 5 bases from J, the gap between germline ends came to 16 bases. In DNA form, the CDR3 reads TGTGCCAGTAGTTCGGGAGGCGGGAACCATCAGCCCCAGCATTTT. Amino acid sequence: CASSSGGGNHQPQHF.

This clonotype showed up many times. This CDR3 reads CASSPSRHTGELFF. The CDR3 nucleotides are TGTGCCAGCAGCCCCAGCAGGCACACCGGGGAGCTGTTTTTT. The J gene is TRBJ2-2, the V gene TRBV7-2; D uncertain. V lost 5 bases, J lost 3 bases, and 10 bases lay in between. Germline V gives CDR1 SGHTA, CDR2 FQGNSA. The CDR3 covers 14 residues.

This clonotype was detected many times. The V gene is TRBV9, the J gene TRBJ2-5; no clear D. The V and J ends lost 5 bases and 2 bases respectively, with 13 bases between them. The CDR3 has 14 amino acids. Germline-derived CDR1 and CDR2 are SGDLS and YYNGEE. CDR3 sequence reads: CASSGWVYQETQYF. In nucleotides, the CDR3 is TGTGCCAGCAGTGGATGGGTGTATCAAGAGACCCAGTACTTC.

The chain carries TRBV20-1 and TRBJ2-7, with D perhaps TRBD1 or TRBD2 (5 bases each). The ends were cut back, 0 bases at V and 3 bases at J, with 15 bases in the middle. Per the germline V gene, CDR1 is DFQATT and CDR2 is SNEGSKA (reference sequence). CDR3 size: 15 residues. CDR3 sequence reads: CSARDLQRGGYEQYF. In DNA form, the CDR3 reads TGCAGTGCTAGAGATCTCCAGAGGGGCGGCTACGAGCAGTACTTC.

This chain joins TRBV19 and TRBJ2-7; D is possibly TRBD1 or TRBD2 (5 bases each). Germline CDR1 reads LNHDA; CDR2 reads SQIVND (reference sequence). The CDR3 has 14 residues. The germline V and J ends were trimmed by 3 bases and 3 bases, with 12 bases remaining between them. The CDR3 loop is CASSIARDGYEQYF. The CDR3 DNA is TGTGCCAGTAGTATTGCCAGGGACGGCTACGAGCAGTACTTC.

J is TRBJ2-5 and V is TRBV10-3; the D gene could be TRBD1 or TRBD2 (5 bases each). Germline values: CDR1 ENHRY, CDR2 SYGVKD. CDR3 length equals 14 residues. V shed 0 bases and J shed 4 bases, with 9 bases lying between them. CDR3 region: CAISESGDRETQYF. The CDR3 coding sequence is TGTGCCATCAGTGAGTCGGGGGACCGAGAGACCCAGTACTTC.

Many counts were recorded for this clonotype. V gene TRBV10-3 combines with J gene TRBJ2-7, with D tentatively TRBD1 or TRBD2 (5 bases each). Germline-derived CDR1 and CDR2 are ENHRY and SYGVKD. V lost 6 bases and J lost 3, with 12 bases in between. CDR3 length: 13 amino acids. CDR3 bases: TGTGCCATCAGGGGGGTGGGGTTCTACGAGCAGTACTTC. Protein: CAIRGVGFYEQYF.

This clonotype appeared a single time. The gene calls are TRBV7-8 and TRBJ2-2; 9 bases are a match to TRBD1. The trim removed 7 bases at V and 9 bases at J, leaving 15 bases unmatched. The CDR3 has 16 amino acids. Looked up from germline, CDR1 is SGHVS and CDR2 is FQNEAQ. The CDR3 coding sequence is TGTGCCAGCATCCTAGGGACAGGGATGATTCTACGGGAGCTGTTTTTT. Protein sequence: CASILGTGMILRELFF. Drawing the rest from reference TRBV7-8 and TRBJ2-2, the complete variable domain is GAGVSQSPRYKVAKRGQDVALRCDPISGHVSLFWYQQALGQGPEFLTYFQNEAQLDKSGLPSDRFFAERPEGSVSTLKIQRTQQEDSAVYLCASILGTGMILRELFFGEGSRLTVL.

The sample holds many counts of this clonotype. This chain uses TRBV12-3 or TRBV12-4 with TRBJ1-2; maybe TRBD1 (6 bases). The CDR3 has 15 residues. Trimming removed 6 bases from V and 6 bases from J, with 20 bases in between. CDR3 in amino acids: CASSREGGGGDGYTF. Here the CDR3 DNA reads TGTGCCAGCAGCCGAGAGGGGGGCGGGGGAGATGGCTACACCTTC.

The rearrangement links TRBV7-9 to TRBJ2-5; 7 nucleotides line up with TRBD2. V lost 5 bases to trimming and J lost 6 bases; unmatched junction nucleotides: 9. The germline V gene has CDR1 SEHNR and CDR2 FQNEAQ (reference sequence). The CDR3 has 14 residues. This CDR3 is CASSTVTSDKTQYF. The CDR3 DNA follows: TGTGCCAGCAGCACGGTCACTAGCGACAAGACCCAGTACTTC.

The chain couples TRBV10-3 to TRBJ2-3; 8 bases match TRBD2. V dropped 4 bases and J dropped 4; count of bases not matched to a gene: 7. The germline V gene has CDR1 ENHRY and CDR2 SYGVKD. The CDR3 spans 15 residues. DNA for the CDR3: TGTGCCATCAGTGGAGGCGGGGGGATATCAGATACGCAGTATTTT. Protein product: CAISGGGGISDTQYF.

This clonotype showed up many times. V gene TRBV5-1 combines with J gene TRBJ2-7; D not resolved. Per the germline V gene, CDR1 is SGHRS and CDR2 is YFSETQ. The CDR3 has 13 amino acids. Between the trimmed V and J ends, which lost 5 bases and 0 bases, there was a span of 9 bases. CDR3 in DNA: TGCGCCAGCAGGTTTGTGGGCTCCTACGAGCAGTACTTC. It is translated as CASRFVGSYEQYF.

The J gene is TRBJ2-5, the V gene TRBV10-3; 7 bases are a match to TRBD2. Trimming at V came to 5 bases and at J to 2 bases, leaving 14 bases not matched to a gene. The CDR3 runs 17 residues. Germline CDR1 ENHRY, CDR2 SYGVKD. The CDR3 nucleotides are TGTGCCATCAGTCAGGGTCCTGGGGGAGGGTTTCAAGAGACCCAGTACTTC. It yields the protein CAISQGPGGGFQETQYF.

The CDR3 coding sequence is TGTGCCAGCACTGTCAGTGGGACCCTGAACACTGAAGCTTTCTTT. This sequence encodes CASTVSGTLNTEAFF. The chain employs TRBV25-1 and TRBJ1-1; D may be TRBD1 (5 bases). This CDR3 is built from 15 residues. CDR1 and CDR2 from the germline V gene are MGHDK and SYGVNS. Trimming took off 7 bases at V and 0 bases at J, with 15 bases between the two ends.

This clonotype was observed at least ten times. This sequence joins TRBV6-6 and TRBJ2-7; D not resolved. In germline, CDR1 is MNHNY, CDR2 SVGAGI (reference sequence). The V and J ends lost 0 bases and 0 bases respectively, with 6 bases between them. CDR3 size: 14 residues. CDR3 in amino acids: CASSYSSGSYEQYF. As DNA, the CDR3 is TGTGCCAGCAGTTACTCTTCAGGCTCCTACGAGCAGTACTTC.

This clonotype was observed at least ten times. The chain carries TRBV20-1 and TRBJ1-5; D gene ambiguous. Deletions cut 0 bases from V and 0 bases from J, with 6 bases between. This CDR3 spans 14 amino acids. CDR1 and CDR2 from the germline V gene are DFQATT and SNEGSKA (reference sequence). CDR3 protein: CSARDWRSNQPQHF. The CDR3 DNA reads as TGCAGTGCTAGAGACTGGCGTAGCAATCAGCCCCAGCATTTT.

This clonotype was observed many times. The chain has TRBV29-1 and TRBJ2-7; TRBD2 aligns across 8 bases. The CDR3 totals 14 residues. CDR1 and CDR2 from the germline V gene are SQVTM and ANQGSEA. The V segment lost 6 bases and the J segment 3 bases; nucleotides outside the gene matches: 10. The chain's CDR3 is CSVEPTSESYEQYF. In nucleotides, the CDR3 is TGCAGCGTCGAACCGACTAGCGAGAGCTACGAGCAGTACTTC.

The chain combines TRBV10-2 with TRBJ1-2; tentatively, D is TRBD1 (5 bases). V gave up 2 bases and J gave up 4 bases, with 8 bases separating them. The germline CDR1 and CDR2 sequences are WSHSY and SAAADI. The CDR3 consists of 13 residues. The CDR3 protein is CASSEPGPYGYTF. For the CDR3, the DNA is TGCGCCAGCAGTGAGCCGGGACCCTATGGCTACACCTTC.

This clonotype was observed many times. The gene calls are TRBV7-7 and TRBJ2-5; 12 bases are a match to TRBD2. V was pared by 5 bases and J by 0 bases, with 4 bases of the junction left unmatched. The CDR3 consists of 16 residues. The V gene's germline CDR1 is SSHAT and CDR2 FNYEAQ (reference sequence). CDR3 sequence reads: CASSQTSGGYQETQYF. The DNA of the CDR3 is TGTGCCAGCAGCCAGACTAGCGGGGGATACCAAGAGACCCAGTACTTC.

About this clonotype itself: Possible read error: a much larger clone is one base away. This rearrangement joins TRBV7-9 to TRBJ1-2; D ambiguous. The CDR3 is 17 residues long. Germline V gene lookup returns CDR1 SEHNR and CDR2 FQNEAQ (reference sequence). CDR3 DNA: TGTGCCAGCAGCTTAGTCGGCAGTATGATAACGGGGTATGGCCACACCTTC. It yields the protein CASSLVGSMITGYGHTF.

This clonotype was seen many times. The chain has TRBV5-1 and TRBJ1-6; 9 bases agree with TRBD1. This CDR3 is built from 15 residues. V trimming: 4 bases; J trimming: 10 bases; junction bases outside the gene matches: 9. Germline V gene data show CDR1 as SGHRS and CDR2 as YFSETQ. The CDR3 nucleotides are TGCGCCAGCAGCGGCAAACAGGGGGCAATATCACCCCTCCACTTT. It codes for CASSGKQGAISPLHF.

The gene calls are TRBV24-1 and TRBJ2-2; D might be TRBD1 or TRBD2, each matching 6 bases. In germline, CDR1 is KGHDR, CDR2 SFDVKD. The CDR3 loop spans 13 amino acids. Deletions cut 3 bases from V and 8 bases from J, with 9 bases between. As DNA, the CDR3 is TGTGCCACCAGTGATAGGGGGGCAGGGGAGCTGTTTTTT. Its protein is CATSDRGAGELFF.

CDR3: CASRRSGGTEAFF. The DNA of the CDR3 is TGTGCCAGCAGAAGGTCCGGGGGAACTGAAGCTTTCTTT. The chain combines TRBV6-5 with TRBJ1-1, with D tentatively TRBD1 (5 bases). Looked up from germline, CDR1 is MNHEY and CDR2 is SVGAGI. V was cut by 6 bases and J by 5 bases, with 13 bases left in between. The CDR3 spans 13 residues.

The sample holds a few counts of this clonotype. V is TRBV7-9 and J is TRBJ1-2; 9 bases fit TRBD1. This CDR3 is 17 amino acids long. Germline-derived CDR1 and CDR2 are SEHNR and FQNEAQ (reference sequence). The ends lost 5 bases at V and 4 bases at J; junction bases unmatched: 14. The CDR3, as DNA: TGTGCCAGCAGCCCTAGCCCCCGGACAGGGGTAGTCTATGGCTACACCTTC. It translates to CASSPSPRTGVVYGYTF.

Remarks on this clonotype: A read error may explain this, as a much larger clone is one base away. The CDR3 is CASRELRESNQPQHF. DNA of the CDR3: TGTGCCAGCAGGGAACTCAGGGAGAGCAATCAGCCCCAGCATTTT. The V call is TRBV2, the J call TRBJ1-5, with a tentative D call TRBD1 (5 bases). From germline, CDR1 is SNHLY and CDR2 FYNNEI. This CDR3 has 15 amino acids. V lost 6 bases and J lost 1, with 13 bases in between. The full variable domain, completed using reference TRBV2 and TRBJ1-5, is EPEVTQTPSHQVTQMGQEVILRCVPISNHLYFYWYRQILGQKVEFLVSFYNNEISEKSEIFDDQFSVERPDGSNFTLKIRSTKLEDSAMYFCASRELRESNQPQHFGDGTRLSIL.

At least ten counts were recorded for this clonotype. The V and J genes are TRBV20-1 and TRBJ2-7; TRBD2 matches at 9 bases. CDR1 is DFQATT, CDR2 SNEGSKA, per germline (reference sequence). The V segment lost 0 bases and the J segment 4 bases; nucleotides outside the gene matches: 7. The CDR3 sequence is 15 residues long. The CDR3 region is CSARDPRLAEYEQYF. CDR3 DNA: TGCAGTGCTAGAGACCCCAGACTAGCGGAATACGAGCAGTACTTC.